This T cell receptor beta chain came from a study of OX40 agonist ivuxolimab in advanced cancers. Study-level results: On average, CD8+ T cells had more expanded clones than CD4+.

The V gene's germline CDR1 is SGHNT and CDR2 YYREEE (reference sequence). The V gene lost 1 base and the J gene lost 7 bases, with 6 bases spanning the gap. There are 12 residues in the CDR3. Notes on this clone: As yet, its antigen is unknown.

TCRdb keeps only in-frame clones here, not all; method: immunoSEQ multiplex PCR. Of 50,000 to 85,000 clones detected, about 85% appear once; the ten largest clones hold roughly 2.1%. This TCR came from an adult with an advanced solid tumor such as melanoma, head and neck, liver or kidney cancer. The sequencing here drew on CD4+ or CD8+ T cells sorted from blood, taken in a trial of the OX40 agonist ivuxolimab. J is TRBJ1-5 and V is TRBV5-4; D uncertain. CDR3: CASSLSGQPQHF. In DNA, the CDR3 is TGTGCCAGCAGCTTGTCCGGGCAGCCCCAGCATTTT.